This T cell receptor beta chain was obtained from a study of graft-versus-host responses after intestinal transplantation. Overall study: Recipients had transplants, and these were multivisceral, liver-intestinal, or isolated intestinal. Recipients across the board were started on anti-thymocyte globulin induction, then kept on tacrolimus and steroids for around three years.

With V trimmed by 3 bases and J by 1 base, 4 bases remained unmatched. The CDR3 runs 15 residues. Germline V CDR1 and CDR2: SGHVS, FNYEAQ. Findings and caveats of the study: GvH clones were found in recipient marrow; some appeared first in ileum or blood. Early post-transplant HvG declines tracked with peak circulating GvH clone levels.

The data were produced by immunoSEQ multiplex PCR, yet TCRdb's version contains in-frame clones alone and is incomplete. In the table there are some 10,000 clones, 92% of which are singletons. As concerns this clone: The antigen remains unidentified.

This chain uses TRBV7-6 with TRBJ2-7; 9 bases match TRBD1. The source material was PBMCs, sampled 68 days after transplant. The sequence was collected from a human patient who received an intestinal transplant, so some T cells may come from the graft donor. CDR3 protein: CASSFSGTGSYEQYF. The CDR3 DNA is TGTGCCAGCAGCTTCTCCGGGACAGGGTCCTACGAGCAGTACTTC.